This T cell receptor beta chain was observed in a study of blood T cell repertoires in COVID-19. About the study: T cells, B-cell-depleted T cells, or PBMCs supplied cDNA or gDNA.

Recovery meant two consecutive negative NP/OP PCR tests, professional clearance, or resolved symptoms. The V and J ends lost 4 bases and 1 base, in that order; junction bases with no gene match: 7. CDR1 and CDR2 from the germline V gene are SGHTA and FQGNSA. The CDR3 contains 16 residues. Clones were sequenced by immunoSEQ multiplex PCR, and TCRdb holds only the in-frame ones, with some missing. In the table there are about 160,000 clones, less than 85% of which are singletons. The source material was PBMCs or T cells enriched from blood (not recorded which). The sequence came from a man aged 55 to 70 who had recovered from COVID-19. The chain joins TRBV7-2 to TRBJ2-7; TRBD2 matches 10 bases. CDR3 bases: TGTGCCAGCAGCTCCTCTAGCGGGAGTTGGTCCTACGAGCAGTACTTC. Protein sequence: CASSSSSGSWSYEQYF.